One sample yielded the 22 T cell receptor beta chains listed below, sequenced in a study of blood T cell repertoires in COVID-19. Method: immunoSEQ multiplex PCR; TCRdb's copy keeps in-frame clones and lacks some. The table lists about 190,000 clones, about four fifths of them singletons. Sequenced: PBMCs or T cells enriched from blood (not recorded which). These receptors were collected from a woman in her 30s who had been exposed to COVID-19.

The sample holds many counts of this clone. Other DNA variants within this sample encode the same CDR3. V is TRBV29-1 and J is TRBJ2-2; a possible D gene is TRBD1 (7 bases). With 4 bases removed from V and 6 bases from J, the gap between germline ends came to 18 bases. The length of the CDR3 is 15 residues. Germline CDR1 SQVTM, CDR2 ANQGSEA. The CDR3 coding sequence is TGCAGCGTTGTAAGGTGGCAGGGGGAGGCCGGGGAGCTGTTTTTT. Encoded protein: CSVVRWQGEAGELFF.

This chain uses TRBV9 with TRBJ1-2, with TRBD1 as a possible D gene (5 bases). CDR1 SGDLS and CDR2 YYNGEE come from the germline V gene. The CDR3 sequence is 16 residues long. Trimming pared 6 bases from V and 2 bases from J, leaving 20 bases between. The CDR3 loop reads CASTFRADELNYGYTF. Written as DNA, the CDR3 is TGTGCCAGCACCTTCAGGGCGGACGAACTAAACTATGGCTACACCTTC.

This clone has a handful of counts. CDR3 region: CASSIGVGVTEAFF. The CDR3 bases are TGTGCCAGTAGTATAGGGGTAGGGGTGACTGAAGCTTTCTTT. The V call is TRBV19, the J call TRBJ1-1, with TRBD1 as a possible D gene (5 bases). The CDR3 sequence is 14 residues long. CDR1 LNHDA and CDR2 SQIVND come from the germline V gene (reference sequence). Trimming removed 1 base from V and 5 bases from J, with 11 bases in between.

This chain joins TRBV16 and TRBJ1-5; possible D gene TRBD1, 6 bases. Germline-derived CDR1 and CDR2 are KGHSY and FQNENV. The CDR3 has 15 residues. With 3 bases removed from V and 2 bases from J, the gap between germline ends came to 11 bases. In DNA form, the CDR3 reads TGTGCCAGCAGCCAGAATGCAGGGGGCAATCAGCCCCAGCATTTT. It translates to CASSQNAGGNQPQHF.

The gene calls are TRBV7-8 and TRBJ1-2; tentatively, D is TRBD1 (5 bases). CDR3 length: 15 residues. Germline loops: CDR1 SGHVS, CDR2 FQNEAQ. Trimming left V 0 bases short and J 2 bases short, with 10 bases between. The CDR3, as DNA: TGTGCCAGCAGCTTAGCAGGGGTTGACAACTATGGCTACACCTTC. Amino acid sequence: CASSLAGVDNYGYTF.

The chain couples TRBV11-2 to TRBJ2-5; 12 bases are shared with TRBD2. CDR3 length equals 17 residues. Germline V CDR1 and CDR2: SGHAT, FQNNGV. V trimming: 2 bases; J trimming: 6 bases; junction bases outside the gene matches: 10. The CDR3 DNA reads as TGTGCCAGCAGCTTACGGCTAGCGGGGGGGCCGAGGCAGACCCAGTACTTC. Amino acids: CASSLRLAGGPRQTQYF.

The genes are TRBV3-1 (or the pseudogene TRBV3-2) and TRBJ2-7, with 12 bases aligning to TRBD2. The germline V gene has CDR1 LGHDT and CDR2 YNNKEL (reference sequence). The CDR3 runs 15 residues. Germline trimming cut 3 bases from V and 7 bases from J; bases unmatched to any gene: 7. The CDR3 coding sequence is TGTGCCAGCAGCCAGACTAGCGGGGGAGGGAGGGAGCAGTACTTC. Translation gives CASSQTSGGGREQYF.

The V and J genes are TRBV9 and TRBJ2-2, with 7 nucleotides matching TRBD1. The V gene's germline CDR1 is SGDLS and CDR2 YYNGEE. The trim removed 5 bases at V and 6 bases at J, leaving 4 bases unmatched. CDR3 size: 13 residues. The CDR3 reads CASSTGDSGELFF. DNA for the CDR3: TGTGCCAGCAGTACAGGGGATTCCGGGGAGCTGTTTTTT.

This chain joins TRBV7-9 and TRBJ2-1, with 7 bases fitting TRBD1. Germline V gene sequence: CDR1 SEHNR, CDR2 FQNEAQ (reference sequence). The length of the CDR3 is 16 residues. J lost 2 bases, V lost 2 bases, and 6 bases had no gene match. CDR3 coding DNA: TGTGCCAGCAGCTTATACCACAGGGGCCCCTACAATGAGCAGTTCTTC. It yields the protein CASSLYHRGPYNEQFF.

The CDR3 region is CSVLQGGAGELFF. In DNA, the CDR3 is TGCAGCGTCCTACAGGGGGGTGCCGGGGAGCTGTTTTTT. The chain links TRBV29-1 to TRBJ2-2; 8 bases fit TRBD1. Losses at the gene ends were 6 bases for V and 6 bases for J; bases not matched to a gene: 6. The CDR3 runs 13 residues. Germline assignment: CDR1 SQVTM and CDR2 ANQGSEA.

V gene TRBV19 combines with J gene TRBJ1-3; no clear D. The germline CDR1 and CDR2 sequences are LNHDA and SQIVND (reference sequence). V lost 4 bases, J lost 0 bases, and 7 bases lay in between. The CDR3 is 14 amino acids. CDR3 loop: CASSTNPSGNTIYF. In nucleotides, the CDR3 is TGTGCCAGTAGTACCAATCCCTCTGGAAACACCATATATTTT.

The chain combines TRBV19 with TRBJ2-5, with D possibly matching TRBD1 (6 bases). CDR1 is LNHDA and CDR2 is SQIVND in the germline V gene (reference sequence). The CDR3 runs to 14 residues. The V and J ends lost 4 bases and 5 bases respectively, with 14 bases between them. The CDR3 loop reads CASSKGTLGETQYF. In nucleotides, the CDR3 is TGTGCCAGTAGTAAAGGGACATTGGGGGAGACCCAGTACTTC.

In its sample, this clone was seen once. This chain links TRBV10-3 with TRBJ1-6; 8 nucleotides agree with TRBD1. This CDR3 spans 17 amino acids. V lost 0 bases, J lost 6 bases, and 7 bases stayed unmatched. The germline CDR1 and CDR2 sequences are ENHRY and SYGVKD. For the CDR3, the DNA is TGTGCCATCAGTGAGTCGCAGGGGGCAGGGATTAATTCACCCCTCCACTTT. Its protein product is CAISESQGAGINSPLHF.

This sequence joins TRBV6-5 and TRBJ1-2; 9 bases match TRBD1. CDR3 size: 15 residues. Germline-derived CDR1 and CDR2 are MNHEY and SVGAGI. The V and J ends lost 2 bases and 2 bases, in that order; junction bases with no gene match: 3. The CDR3 region is CASSYEGTGNYGYTF. Written as DNA, the CDR3 is TGTGCCAGCAGTTACGAAGGGACAGGGAACTATGGCTACACCTTC.

This clone appeared many times. The chain links TRBV4-3 to TRBJ2-7; D perhaps matches TRBD1 (6 bases). V was shortened by 0 bases and J by 11 bases, with 14 bases between the two germline ends. This CDR3 is 13 amino acids long. Germline V gene data show CDR1 as LGHNA and CDR2 as YSLEER. The CDR3 nucleotides read TGCGCCAGCAGCCAAGATCTGCGGACAGTTAAGTACTTC. Its protein is CASSQDLRTVKYF.

The rearrangement uses TRBV13 and TRBJ2-3; perhaps TRBD1 as D (5 bases). V lost 1 base and J 0 bases, leaving 5 bases between the germline ends. Germline V lookup: CDR1 PRHDT, CDR2 FYEKMQ (reference sequence). CDR3 length: 14 residues. The CDR3 coding sequence is TGTGCCAGCAGCTTAGAGGGGAGCACAGATACGCAGTATTTT. Protein product: CASSLEGSTDTQYF.

V and J are TRBV18 and TRBJ1-2, with a weak D call TRBD1 (5 bases). The germline V gene encodes CDR1 KGHSH and CDR2 LQKENI. V was cut by 3 bases and J by 5 bases, with 22 bases left in between. The CDR3 spans 17 residues. CDR3 loop: CASSPATSGTDHYGYTF. CDR3 nucleotides: TGTGCCAGCTCACCCGCAACCTCCGGGACTGACCATTATGGCTACACCTTC.

The genes are TRBV30 and TRBJ1-6, with D possibly TRBD1 on 5 matching bases. CDR1 and CDR2 (germline): GTSNPN, SVGIG (reference sequence). CDR3 length: 13 amino acids. V was shortened by 0 bases and J by 9 bases, with 9 bases between the two germline ends. CDR3 in DNA: TGTGCCTGGAGTGTGGGGCGTTCTTCACCCCTCCACTTT. It translates to CAWSVGRSSPLHF.

The J gene is TRBJ1-3, the V gene TRBV6-5, with a weak D call TRBD1 (6 bases). The CDR3 has 12 residues. Trimming removed 10 bases at V and 4 bases at J, with 11 bases between. CDR1 is MNHEY and CDR2 is SVGAGI in the germline V gene. CDR3 residues: CATQQGGNTIYF. DNA of the CDR3: TGTGCCACACAGCAGGGGGGAAACACCATATATTTT.

The J gene is TRBJ2-7, the V gene TRBV6-2 or TRBV6-3, with D perhaps TRBD1 (5 bases). V was shortened by 0 bases and J by 2 bases, with 23 bases between the two germline ends. Germline CDR1 is MNHEY and CDR2 is SVGEGT. The CDR3 sequence is 19 residues long. CDR3 nucleotide sequence: TGTGCCAGCAGTTACTCGCCATTCGTCTATGGGCCAGGGACCTACGAGCAGTACTTC. It codes for CASSYSPFVYGPGTYEQYF.

J is TRBJ1-1 and V is TRBV18; possible D gene TRBD1, 6 bases. This CDR3 contains 13 residues. Germline CDR1 KGHSH, CDR2 LQKENI. The ends were cut back, 2 bases at V and 6 bases at J, with 10 bases in the middle. In DNA form, the CDR3 reads TGTGCCAGCTCACCAGGGGAGGGGGCTGAAGCTTTCTTT. Translating it yields CASSPGEGAEAFF.

In this sample, this clone turned up a few times. The chain recombines TRBV19 with TRBJ1-5, with D perhaps matching TRBD1 (6 bases). V lost 6 bases and J 7 bases, leaving 16 bases between the germline ends. CDR1 LNHDA and CDR2 SQIVND come from the germline V gene (reference sequence). The CDR3 sequence is 14 residues long. This CDR3 is CASSEVQGYQPQHF. CDR3 coding DNA: TGTGCCAGTAGCGAGGTTCAGGGGTACCAGCCCCAGCATTTT.